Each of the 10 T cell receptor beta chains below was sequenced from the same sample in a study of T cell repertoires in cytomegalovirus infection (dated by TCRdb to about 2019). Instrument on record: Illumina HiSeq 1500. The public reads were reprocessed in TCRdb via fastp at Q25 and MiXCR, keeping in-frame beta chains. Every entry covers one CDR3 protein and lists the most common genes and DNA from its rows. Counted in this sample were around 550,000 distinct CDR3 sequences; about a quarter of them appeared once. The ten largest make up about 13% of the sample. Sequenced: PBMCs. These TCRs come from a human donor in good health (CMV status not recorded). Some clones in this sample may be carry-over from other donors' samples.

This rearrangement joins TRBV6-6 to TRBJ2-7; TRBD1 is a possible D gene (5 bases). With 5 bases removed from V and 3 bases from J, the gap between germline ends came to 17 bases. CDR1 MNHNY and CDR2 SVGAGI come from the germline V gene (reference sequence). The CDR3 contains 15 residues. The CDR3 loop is CASSPPGRQGYEQYF. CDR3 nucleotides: TGTGCCAGCAGTCCCCCAGGGCGGCAGGGCTACGAGCAGTACTTC.

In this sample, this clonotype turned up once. The CDR3 region has the DNA TGTGCTAGTGGTTTGGTCACTAGCGGGATGGTGGAGACCCAGTACTTC. Its protein product is CASGLVTSGMVETQYF. J is TRBJ2-5 and V is TRBV12-5, with 10 bases lining up with TRBD2. Germline-derived CDR1 and CDR2 are LGHNT and FRNRAP. The junction had 6 bases not matched to a gene; V was cut back by 0 bases and J by 5 bases. The CDR3 extends over 16 amino acids.

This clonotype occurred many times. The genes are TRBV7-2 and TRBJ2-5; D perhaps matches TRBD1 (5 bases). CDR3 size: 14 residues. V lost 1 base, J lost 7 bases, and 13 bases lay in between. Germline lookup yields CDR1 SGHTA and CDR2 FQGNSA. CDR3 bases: TGTGCCAGCAGCTTAGGCAAGGGGTTGGGGACCCAGTACTTC. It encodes CASSLGKGLGTQYF.

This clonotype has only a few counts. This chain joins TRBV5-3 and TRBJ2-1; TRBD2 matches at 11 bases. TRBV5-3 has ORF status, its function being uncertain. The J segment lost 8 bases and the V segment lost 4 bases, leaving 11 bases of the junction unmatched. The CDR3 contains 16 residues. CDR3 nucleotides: TGTGCCAGAAGCCCACCACTAGCGGGAGCGGGGGATGAGCAGTTCTTC. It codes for CARSPPLAGAGDEQFF.

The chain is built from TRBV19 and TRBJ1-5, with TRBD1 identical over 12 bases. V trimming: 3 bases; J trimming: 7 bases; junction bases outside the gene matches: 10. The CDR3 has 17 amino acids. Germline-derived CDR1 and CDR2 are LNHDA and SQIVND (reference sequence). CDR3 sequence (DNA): TGTGCCAGTAGTATCATGGGACAGGGGGCCTTTGGGCAGCCCCAGCATTTT. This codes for CASSIMGQGAFGQPQHF.

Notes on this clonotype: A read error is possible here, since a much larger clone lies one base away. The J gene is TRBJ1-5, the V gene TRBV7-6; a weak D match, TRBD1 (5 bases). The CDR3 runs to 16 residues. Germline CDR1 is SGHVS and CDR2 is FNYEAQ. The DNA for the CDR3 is TGTGCCAGCGGCTTAGGTGGGGGGGGAAGAAATCAGCCCCAGCATTTT. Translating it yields CASGLGGGGRNQPQHF.

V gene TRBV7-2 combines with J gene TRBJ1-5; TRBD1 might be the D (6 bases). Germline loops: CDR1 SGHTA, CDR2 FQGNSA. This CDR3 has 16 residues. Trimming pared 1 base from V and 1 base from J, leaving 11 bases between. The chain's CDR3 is CASSLEQGGSNQPQHF. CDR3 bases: TGTGCCAGCAGCTTAGAACAGGGTGGCAGCAATCAGCCCCAGCATTTT.

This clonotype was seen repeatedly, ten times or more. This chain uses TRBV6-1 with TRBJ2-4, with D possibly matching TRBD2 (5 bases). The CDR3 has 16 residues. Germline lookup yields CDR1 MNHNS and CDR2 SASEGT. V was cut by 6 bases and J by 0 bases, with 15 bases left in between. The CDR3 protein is CASSRMGDLAKNIQYF. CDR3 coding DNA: TGTGCCAGCAGCAGAATGGGAGACCTAGCCAAAAACATTCAGTACTTC.

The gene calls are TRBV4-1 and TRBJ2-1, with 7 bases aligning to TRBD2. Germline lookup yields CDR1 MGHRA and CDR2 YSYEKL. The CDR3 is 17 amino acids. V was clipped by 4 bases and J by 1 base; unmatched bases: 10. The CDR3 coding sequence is TGCGCCAGCAGCCGAACCGAGGGAGCGGGATCCTACAATGAGCAGTTCTTC. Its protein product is CASSRTEGAGSYNEQFF.

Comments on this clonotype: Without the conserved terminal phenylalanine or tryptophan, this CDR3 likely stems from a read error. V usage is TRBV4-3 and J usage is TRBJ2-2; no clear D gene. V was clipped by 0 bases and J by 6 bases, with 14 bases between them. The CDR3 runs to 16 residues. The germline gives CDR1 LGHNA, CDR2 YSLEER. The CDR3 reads CASSQDFVQVPGELFL. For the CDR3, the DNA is TGCGCCAGCAGCCAAGATTTCGTTCAGGTCCCCGGGGAGCTGTTTCTT.